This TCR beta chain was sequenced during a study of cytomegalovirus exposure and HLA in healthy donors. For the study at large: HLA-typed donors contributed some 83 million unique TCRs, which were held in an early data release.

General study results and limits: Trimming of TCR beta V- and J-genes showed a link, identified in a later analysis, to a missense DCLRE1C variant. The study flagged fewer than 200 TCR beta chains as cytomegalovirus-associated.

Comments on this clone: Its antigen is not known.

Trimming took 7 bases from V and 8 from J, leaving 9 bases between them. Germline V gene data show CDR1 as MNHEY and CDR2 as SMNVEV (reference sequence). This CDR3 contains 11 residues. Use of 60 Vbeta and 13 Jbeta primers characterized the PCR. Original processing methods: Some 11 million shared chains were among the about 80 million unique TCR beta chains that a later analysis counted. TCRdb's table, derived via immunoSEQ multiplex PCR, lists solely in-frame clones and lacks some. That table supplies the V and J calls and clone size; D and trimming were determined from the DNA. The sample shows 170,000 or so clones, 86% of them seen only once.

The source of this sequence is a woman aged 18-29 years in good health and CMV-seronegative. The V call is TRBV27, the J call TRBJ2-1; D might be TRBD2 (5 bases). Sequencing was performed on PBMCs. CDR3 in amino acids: CASKGGHEQFF. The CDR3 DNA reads TGTGCCAGCAAAGGAGGACATGAGCAGTTCTTC.